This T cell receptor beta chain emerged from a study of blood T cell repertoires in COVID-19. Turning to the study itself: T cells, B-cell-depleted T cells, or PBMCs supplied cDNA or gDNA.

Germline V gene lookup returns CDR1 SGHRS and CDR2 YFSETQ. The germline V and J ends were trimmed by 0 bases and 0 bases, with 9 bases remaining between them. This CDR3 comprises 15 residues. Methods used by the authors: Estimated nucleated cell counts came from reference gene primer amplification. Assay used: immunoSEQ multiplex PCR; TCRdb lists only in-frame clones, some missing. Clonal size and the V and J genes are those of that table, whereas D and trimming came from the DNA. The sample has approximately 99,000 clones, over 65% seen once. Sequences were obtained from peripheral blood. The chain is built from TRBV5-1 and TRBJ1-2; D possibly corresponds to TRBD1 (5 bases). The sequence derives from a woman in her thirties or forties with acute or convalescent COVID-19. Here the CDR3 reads CASSLDRGANYGYTF. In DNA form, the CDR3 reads TGCGCCAGCAGCTTGGATAGGGGCGCTAACTATGGCTACACCTTC.